This TCR beta chain was observed in a study of T cell responses to AZD1222 COVID-19 vaccine (dated by TCRdb to the early 2020s). Turning to the overall study: Because spike-specific TCR depth and breadth did not differ between the two schedules, AZD1222 recipients who got a second dose at roughly 4 weeks were pooled with those who got a second dose at roughly 12 weeks. A total of about 230 trial participants underwent TCR sequencing, of whom about 200 received two doses of AZD1222 and 26 received two doses of the MenACWY control vaccine. Trial participants were enrolled by age into subgroups of 18-55, 56-69 and 70-plus years, and 148, 28 and 57 TCR-sequenced participants, respectively, were included in these subgroups.

The paper's findings and limits, for the study overall: Because no samples from the day 14 peak response were available, repertoires could be characterized only after the peak T cell response. Participants were mostly white British, with more females than males. The authors suggested clonal diversity may have been underestimated. Spike-specific TCR breadth and depth rose significantly after two AZD1222 doses compared with day 0 and with MenACWY recipients. The 56-69-year group was small, and its depth increase did not reach significance, likely because of low power. Conclusions about previously exposed vaccinees were limited because only six or seven AZD1222 recipients were SARS-CoV-2 seropositive at baseline. Nearly half of unique spike-specific TCRs reportedly recognized epitopes outside regions mutated in the B.1.351 and B.1.1.7 variants. Vaccine-associated CD4 TCRs spanned the whole spike protein, with dominant responses in regions 160-218 and 743-854.

The CDR3 regions of human TCRbeta chains were analyzed by immunosequencing. On the authors' methods: TCRs in the repertoires were compared against a reference library of SARS-CoV-2-specific TCRs that had been generated with the MIRA antigen-specificity platform. Breadth was defined as the fraction of unique TCRs that were SARS-CoV-2-associated. Depth was defined as the fraction of total T cells that were SARS-CoV-2-associated. Using the MIRA data, every spike-specific TCR was mapped to the spike region that the TCR reacted to and assigned to either a CD4 or a CD8 class. Log10-transformed breadth and depth values were compared by one-way ANOVA with Sidak's multiple comparisons tests. The table was pulled from immuneACCESS by TCRdb, which kept in-frame rearrangements only. Such tables lose some clones; where checked, under half of the loss comes from unresolved V genes, and the rest has no known cause. The V and J calls and clone size are taken from that table; D and trimming were inferred from the DNA. This sample lists fewer than 200,000 clones; 85% to 95% were detected once. Of the sample, about 10% is held by the ten largest clones.

As for this clone: Its cognate antigen has yet to be identified. Base quality data are lacking; no much larger clone is found one base away.

The sample's time point label, decoded: baseline before first vaccination. Vaccinee samples came from UK trials COV001 and COV002, including a single-blind randomized controlled phase 2/3 trial of AZD1222 (ChAdOx1 nCoV-19) in healthy adults. For TCRbeta chain sequencing, PBMC samples from trial participants were taken at day 0 and at day 28 after the second dose. Trimming costs V 0 bases and J 2 bases, and their ends lie 7 bases apart. The CDR3, cysteine through phenylalanine, is 14 amino acids long. Only the CDR3 portion is preserved as DNA: 42 bases, with reading frame beginning at the first base. CDR1 and CDR2, per the germline V gene (reference sequence), are LGHDT and YNNKEL.

The sequenced sample was peripheral blood, obtained on day 0 of AZD1222 vaccination. The receptor comes from an adult in good health. The chain was built from TRBV3-1 (or the pseudogene TRBV3-2) and TRBJ1-1, with the D gene uncertain. The CDR3 reads as follows: CASSQDLENTEAFF. The DNA sequence follows: TGTGCCAGCAGCCAAGATTTGGAAAACACTGAAGCTTTCTTT.